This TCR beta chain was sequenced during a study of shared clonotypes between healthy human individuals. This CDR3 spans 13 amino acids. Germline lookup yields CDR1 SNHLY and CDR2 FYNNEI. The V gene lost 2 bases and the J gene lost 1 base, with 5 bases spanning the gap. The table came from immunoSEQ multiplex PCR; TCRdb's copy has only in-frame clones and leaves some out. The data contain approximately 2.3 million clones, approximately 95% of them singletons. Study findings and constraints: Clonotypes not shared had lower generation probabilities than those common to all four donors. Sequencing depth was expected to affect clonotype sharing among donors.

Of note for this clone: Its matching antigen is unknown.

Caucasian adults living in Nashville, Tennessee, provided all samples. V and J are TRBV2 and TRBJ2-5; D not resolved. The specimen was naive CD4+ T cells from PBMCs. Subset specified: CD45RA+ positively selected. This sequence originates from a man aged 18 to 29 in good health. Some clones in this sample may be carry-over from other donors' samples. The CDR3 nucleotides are TGTGCCAGCAGTGAAATAGTCCAAGAGACCCAGTACTTC. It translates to CASSEIVQETQYF.